This T cell receptor beta chain came from a study of cytomegalovirus exposure and HLA in healthy donors. Study-wide points: Previous analysis showed most TCR beta V segments were productive about 90% or about 30% of the time. In vitro experiments confirmed that a few CMV-associated chains were specific for CMV antigens. Within the data, a cluster of highly shared sequence variants was likely a sequencing artifact.

Details on this clone: Its antigen remains unidentified.

The ends were cut back, 6 bases at V and 7 bases at J, with 22 bases in the middle. This CDR3 has 16 residues. The germline gives CDR1 LNHDA, CDR2 SQIVND (reference sequence). The PCR contained 60 Vbeta and 13 Jbeta primers. The method was immunoSEQ multiplex PCR; TCRdb's version includes in-frame clones alone and lacks a portion of them. The table lists approximately 87,000 clones, approximately 85% of them singletons. The origin of this receptor is a woman aged 18-29 years in good health and CMV-seropositive. The chain joins TRBV19 to TRBJ1-5; D gene unclear. The sequenced sample was PBMCs. The chain's CDR3 is CASSSTVANPRQPQHF. CDR3 coding DNA: TGTGCCAGTAGCTCTACCGTGGCGAACCCGAGGCAGCCCCAGCATTTT.